This TCR beta chain was obtained from a study of T cells in Graves' hyperthyroidism and ophthalmopathy. Study conclusions and caveats: Also found in blood were most expanded thyroid clonotypes above 0.001. Ophthalmopathy prediction by the model preceded onset by a median 6.5 months.

At least 3 on the Clinical Activity Score was recorded for ophthalmopathy patients, who also had NOSPECS grade at least 4 and duration under 3 months. The V segment lost 3 bases and the J segment 5 bases; nucleotides outside the gene matches: 20. Germline V CDR1 and CDR2: SGDLS, YYNGEE. This CDR3 has 19 residues. TCR beta CDR3 regions were amplified from RNA. The HTBI set primed first-round TCR CDR3 RT-PCR. TCRdb fed the multiplex PCR reads into MiXCR, producing one record per CDR3 protein. This sample has hundreds of thousands of distinct CDR3 sequences; 14% to 15% occur once, and the top ten carry around 4.1%. This clonotype was detected only a few times. As yet, its antigen is unknown.

The sequenced sample was blood. The chain recombines TRBV9 with TRBJ2-5; 9 bases line up with TRBD2. The source is a woman in her thirties or forties with Graves' ophthalmopathy. CDR3 DNA sequence: TGTGCCAGCAGCGGAAACGAAGAACTAGCGGGCGGGCTTGCTGAGACCCAGTACTTC. Protein product: CASSGNEELAGGLAETQYF.